A selection of T cell receptor beta chains follows, all from one sample in a study of OX40 agonist ivuxolimab in advanced cancers. Data came from immunoSEQ multiplex PCR; TCRdb stores just in-frame clones and leaves some out. The table lists 70,000 to 90,000 clones, around nine tenths of them singletons. The sequenced sample was CD4+ or CD8+ T cells sorted from blood, obtained in a trial of the OX40 agonist ivuxolimab. Source of these receptors: an adult with an advanced solid tumor such as melanoma, head and neck, liver or kidney cancer. CDR3s include the opening cysteine and the closing phenylalanine or tryptophan. The order of the fields is J gene, D gene, clone size, V gene, CDR3 protein, CDR3 DNA. A D gene is named only where the DNA matches it firmly. Some rows have no size entry. The others give once, few or many, or a class for an expanded clone.

j_gene: TRBJ1-6; d_gene: NA; abundance: once; v_gene: TRBV5-1; CDR3aa: CASSPEGPPHLHF; CDR3nt: TGCGCCAGCAGCCCAGAGGGACCGCCTCACCTCCACTTT
j_gene: TRBJ2-7; d_gene: NA; abundance: NA; v_gene: TRBV7-2; CDR3aa: CASSRSYEQYF; CDR3nt: TGTGCCAGCAGCCGCTCCTACGAGCAGTACTTC
j_gene: TRBJ1-3; d_gene: TRBD1; abundance: once; v_gene: TRBV9; CDR3aa: CASSTGQGSGNTIYF; CDR3nt: TGTGCCAGCAGCACAGGACAGGGCTCTGGAAACACCATATATTTT
j_gene: TRBJ2-1; d_gene: TRBD2; abundance: NA; v_gene: TRBV5-1; CDR3aa: CASSLVGGRGYNEQFF; CDR3nt: TGCGCCAGCAGCTTGGTAGGCGGGAGGGGATACAATGAGCAGTTCTTC
j_gene: TRBJ2-7; d_gene: NA; abundance: NA; v_gene: TRBV10-3; CDR3aa: CAIRDTGTDYEQYF; CDR3nt: TGTGCCATCAGAGACACGGGAACAGACTACGAGCAGTACTTC
j_gene: TRBJ2-3; d_gene: NA; abundance: NA; v_gene: TRBV18; CDR3aa: CASSPPSSRDTQYF; CDR3nt: TGTGCCAGCTCACCACCGTCTAGTAGGGATACGCAGTATTTT
j_gene: TRBJ2-5; d_gene: TRBD1; abundance: NA; v_gene: TRBV29-1; CDR3aa: CSVPHGTAQETQYF; CDR3nt: TGCAGCGTCCCGCACGGGACAGCCCAAGAGACCCAGTACTTC
j_gene: TRBJ1-1; d_gene: TRBD1; abundance: NA; v_gene: TRBV19; CDR3aa: CASADRGNTEAFF; CDR3nt: TGTGCCAGTGCGGACAGGGGGAACACTGAAGCTTTCTTT
j_gene: TRBJ1-4; d_gene: NA; abundance: NA; v_gene: TRBV2; CDR3aa: CASSPIWQANEKLFF; CDR3nt: TGTGCCAGCAGCCCCATTTGGCAGGCGAATGAAAAACTGTTTTTT
j_gene: TRBJ2-1; d_gene: NA; abundance: NA; v_gene: TRBV10-3; CDR3aa: CAISEGLGTHNEQFF; CDR3nt: TGTGCCATCAGTGAGGGGCTAGGGACCCACAATGAGCAGTTCTTC
j_gene: TRBJ2-5; d_gene: TRBD2; abundance: NA; v_gene: TRBV28; CDR3aa: CASSPRGGREETQYF; CDR3nt: TGTGCCAGCAGTCCCCGGGGGGGCAGGGAAGAGACCCAGTACTTC
j_gene: TRBJ2-7; d_gene: NA; abundance: NA; v_gene: TRBV6-5; CDR3aa: CASSYSAAYSYEQYF; CDR3nt: TGTGCCAGCAGTTACTCGGCAGCATACTCCTACGAGCAGTACTTC
j_gene: TRBJ2-3; d_gene: NA; abundance: NA; v_gene: TRBV6-5; CDR3aa: CASSYFWGSSTDTQYF; CDR3nt: TGTGCCAGCAGTTACTTTTGGGGCAGTAGCACAGATACGCAGTATTTT
j_gene: TRBJ2-3; d_gene: TRBD1; abundance: NA; v_gene: TRBV18; CDR3aa: CASSPIKGQTITQYF; CDR3nt: TGTGCCAGCTCACCCATAAAGGGACAGACGATTACGCAGTATTTT
j_gene: TRBJ2-5; d_gene: TRBD1; abundance: NA; v_gene: TRBV6-5; CDR3aa: CASRPPGQKETQYF; CDR3nt: TGTGCCAGCAGACCCCCGGGACAGAAAGAGACCCAGTACTTC
j_gene: TRBJ1-1; d_gene: NA; abundance: few; v_gene: TRBV19; CDR3aa: CASSIGGTENTEAFF; CDR3nt: TGTGCCAGTAGTATAGGGGGGACGGAGAACACTGAAGCTTTCTTT
j_gene: TRBJ2-5; d_gene: NA; abundance: NA; v_gene: TRBV9; CDR3aa: CASSGETQYF; CDR3nt: TGTGCCAGCAGCGGAGAGACCCAGTACTTC
j_gene: TRBJ2-3; d_gene: NA; abundance: NA; v_gene: TRBV5-1; CDR3aa: CASSLIQGTDTQYF; CDR3nt: TGCGCCAGCAGCTTGATCCAGGGAACAGATACGCAGTATTTT
j_gene: TRBJ2-2; d_gene: NA; abundance: NA; v_gene: TRBV7-2; CDR3aa: CASSLAVMNTGELFF; CDR3nt: TGTGCCAGCAGCTTAGCTGTCATGAACACCGGGGAGCTGTTTTTT
j_gene: TRBJ2-3; d_gene: TRBD1; abundance: NA; v_gene: TRBV7-3; CDR3aa: CASSQGAVDTQYF; CDR3nt: TGTGCCAGCTCCCAGGGGGCCGTAGATACGCAGTATTTT
j_gene: TRBJ2-5; d_gene: NA; abundance: NA; v_gene: TRBV19; CDR3aa: CASSPAKAETQYF; CDR3nt: TGTGCCAGTAGTCCAGCTAAGGCGGAGACCCAGTACTTC
j_gene: TRBJ1-1; d_gene: NA; abundance: NA; v_gene: TRBV19; CDR3aa: CASSTGQSLNTEAFF; CDR3nt: TGTGCCAGTAGTACCGGACAGAGCCTGAACACTGAAGCTTTCTTT
j_gene: TRBJ2-5; d_gene: NA; abundance: NA; v_gene: TRBV27; CDR3aa: CASRPGTAKTGTQYF; CDR3nt: TGTGCCAGCAGACCTGGGACTGCAAAGACGGGGACCCAGTACTTC
j_gene: TRBJ2-3; d_gene: NA; abundance: NA; v_gene: TRBV18; CDR3aa: CASSPSQGTTDTQYF; CDR3nt: TGTGCCAGCTCACCAAGTCAGGGGACCACAGATACGCAGTATTTT
j_gene: TRBJ2-3; d_gene: NA; abundance: NA; v_gene: TRBV5-1; CDR3aa: CASSLEALTDTQYF; CDR3nt: TGCGCCAGCAGCTTGGAGGCTCTCACAGATACGCAGTATTTT
j_gene: TRBJ2-2; d_gene: TRBD1; abundance: NA; v_gene: TRBV7-9; CDR3aa: CASLKTGAGTGELFF; CDR3nt: TGTGCCAGCCTGAAGACAGGGGCGGGCACCGGGGAGCTGTTTTTT
j_gene: TRBJ2-3; d_gene: TRBD1; abundance: NA; v_gene: TRBV7-2; CDR3aa: CASSLIGQDSTDTQYF; CDR3nt: TGTGCCAGCAGCTTAATCGGACAGGACTCCACAGATACGCAGTATTTT
j_gene: TRBJ2-5; d_gene: NA; abundance: NA; v_gene: TRBV4-2; CDR3aa: CASSQDIGIQETQYF; CDR3nt: TGTGCCAGCAGCCAAGATATAGGCATACAAGAGACCCAGTACTTC
j_gene: TRBJ1-2; d_gene: NA; abundance: NA; v_gene: TRBV27; CDR3aa: CASSLLGGSYTF; CDR3nt: TGTGCCAGCAGTTTGTTGGGGGGTAGCTACACCTTC
j_gene: TRBJ1-5; d_gene: TRBD1; abundance: NA; v_gene: TRBV27; CDR3aa: CASRRTQGVSNQPQHF; CDR3nt: TGTGCCAGCAGAAGAACCCAGGGGGTGAGCAATCAGCCCCAGCATTTT
j_gene: TRBJ1-3; d_gene: TRBD1; abundance: NA; v_gene: TRBV7-2; CDR3aa: CASSLKTYGGGAGNTIYF; CDR3nt: TGTGCCAGCAGCTTAAAGACCTACGGAGGGGGCGCTGGAAACACCATATATTTT
j_gene: TRBJ2-5; d_gene: TRBD2; abundance: NA; v_gene: TRBV10-2; CDR3aa: CASSEERAGGGETQYF; CDR3nt: TGCGCCAGCAGTGAGGAGCGAGCGGGGGGCGGGGAGACCCAGTACTTC
j_gene: TRBJ2-3; d_gene: NA; abundance: NA; v_gene: TRBV27; CDR3aa: CASSPFGDTQYF; CDR3nt: TGTGCCAGCAGTCCCTTCGGGGATACGCAGTATTTT
j_gene: TRBJ2-5; d_gene: TRBD1; abundance: NA; v_gene: TRBV5-1; CDR3aa: CASSIGTGEQETQYF; CDR3nt: TGCGCCAGCAGCATAGGGACAGGAGAACAAGAGACCCAGTACTTC
j_gene: TRBJ2-1; d_gene: TRBD1; abundance: NA; v_gene: TRBV5-6; CDR3aa: CASSWGQGAYNEQFF; CDR3nt: TGTGCCAGCAGCTGGGGCCAGGGGGCCTACAATGAGCAGTTCTTC
j_gene: TRBJ1-2; d_gene: NA; abundance: NA; v_gene: TRBV2; CDR3aa: CASRPPGDYYGYTF; CDR3nt: TGTGCCAGCAGACCCCCGGGTGACTACTATGGCTACACCTTC
j_gene: TRBJ2-7; d_gene: NA; abundance: NA; v_gene: TRBV5-1; CDR3aa: CASSPPSGYRGGEQYF; CDR3nt: TGCGCCAGCAGCCCACCCAGCGGCTACCGAGGAGGTGAGCAGTACTTC
j_gene: TRBJ2-7; d_gene: TRBD1; abundance: few; v_gene: TRBV28; CDR3aa: CASSPPGQGTYEQYF; CDR3nt: TGTGCCAGCAGTCCCCCGGGACAGGGAACTTACGAGCAGTACTTC
j_gene: TRBJ1-4; d_gene: TRBD1; abundance: NA; v_gene: TRBV5-6; CDR3aa: CASSSTTGGGEKLFF; CDR3nt: TGTGCCAGCAGCTCCACGACAGGGGGCGGCGAAAAACTGTTTTTT
j_gene: TRBJ1-6; d_gene: TRBD1; abundance: once; v_gene: TRBV18; CDR3aa: CASSPQGANSPLHF; CDR3nt: TGTGCCAGCTCACCGCAGGGGGCAAATTCACCCCTCCACTTT
j_gene: TRBJ2-7; d_gene: TRBD1; abundance: NA; v_gene: TRBV6-1; CDR3aa: CASSEAAGGFYEQYF; CDR3nt: TGTGCCAGCAGTGAAGCGGCAGGGGGCTTCTACGAGCAGTACTTC
j_gene: TRBJ1-1; d_gene: NA; abundance: NA; v_gene: TRBV2; CDR3aa: CASSEARAANTEAFF; CDR3nt: TGTGCCAGCAGTGAAGCGAGGGCGGCGAACACTGAAGCTTTCTTT
j_gene: TRBJ1-5; d_gene: NA; abundance: NA; v_gene: TRBV2; CDR3aa: CASSGGNQPQHF; CDR3nt: TGTGCCAGCAGTGGGGGGAATCAGCCCCAGCATTTT
j_gene: TRBJ1-1; d_gene: NA; abundance: NA; v_gene: TRBV6-6; CDR3aa: CASSSTGLIEGEAFF; CDR3nt: TGTGCCAGCAGTTCGACAGGTTTAATCGAAGGTGAAGCTTTCTTT
j_gene: TRBJ1-1; d_gene: NA; abundance: NA; v_gene: TRBV7-3; CDR3aa: CASSLLGQMNTEAFF; CDR3nt: TGTGCCAGCAGCCTTCTGGGACAAATGAACACTGAAGCTTTCTTT
j_gene: TRBJ1-1; d_gene: NA; abundance: NA; v_gene: TRBV5-1; CDR3aa: CASSLQIDTEAFF; CDR3nt: TGCGCCAGCAGCTTACAGATTGACACTGAAGCTTTCTTT
j_gene: TRBJ2-5; d_gene: NA; abundance: NA; v_gene: TRBV6-5; CDR3aa: CASSYPSGGETQYF; CDR3nt: TGTGCCAGCAGTTACCCCTCAGGGGGGGAGACCCAGTACTTC
j_gene: TRBJ2-7; d_gene: TRBD1; abundance: NA; v_gene: TRBV5-1; CDR3aa: CASSLGDRGRINEQYF; CDR3nt: TGCGCCAGCAGCTTGGGTGACAGGGGGCGCATCAACGAGCAGTACTTC
j_gene: TRBJ2-2; d_gene: NA; abundance: NA; v_gene: TRBV9; CDR3aa: CASSVAGGATGELFF; CDR3nt: TGTGCCAGCAGCGTAGCCGGGGGCGCGACCGGGGAGCTGTTTTTT
j_gene: TRBJ2-3; d_gene: NA; abundance: NA; v_gene: TRBV6-1; CDR3aa: CASSTPSGADTQYF; CDR3nt: TGTGCCAGCAGTACGCCTAGTGGCGCAGATACGCAGTATTTT
j_gene: TRBJ2-1; d_gene: NA; abundance: NA; v_gene: TRBV7-2; CDR3aa: CASSTFMGYEQFF; CDR3nt: TGTGCCAGCAGCACATTTATGGGCTATGAGCAGTTCTTC
j_gene: TRBJ1-1; d_gene: NA; abundance: NA; v_gene: TRBV7-9; CDR3aa: CASSSKLNTEAFF; CDR3nt: TGTGCCAGCAGCTCGAAACTGAACACTGAAGCTTTCTTT